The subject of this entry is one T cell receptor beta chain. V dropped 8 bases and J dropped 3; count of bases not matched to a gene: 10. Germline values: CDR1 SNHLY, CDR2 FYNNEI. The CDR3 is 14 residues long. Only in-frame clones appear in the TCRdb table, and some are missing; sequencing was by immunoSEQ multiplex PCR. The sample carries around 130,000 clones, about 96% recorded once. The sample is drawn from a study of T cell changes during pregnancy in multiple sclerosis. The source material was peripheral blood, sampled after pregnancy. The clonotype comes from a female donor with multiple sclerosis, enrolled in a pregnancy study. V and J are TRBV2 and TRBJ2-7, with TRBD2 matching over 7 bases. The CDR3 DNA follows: TGTGCCAGCTTTGGTAGGGGAGGGTTCTACGAGCAGTACTTC. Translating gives CASFGRGGFYEQYF.